This is a list of T cell receptor beta chains from one sample in a study of blood T cells in healthy people across ages. TCRdb passed the 5' RACE reads through MiXCR, listing each CDR3 protein once. The sample comprises approximately 900,000 distinct CDR3 sequences, 25% to 30% of which are singletons, and about a tenth rests with the top ten. These same records also appear under a second study, on T cells of mothers and their children.

Sequencing was done on a sample of blood. Every receptor here comes from a woman between 40 and 50 years old in good health. CDR3s include the opening cysteine and the closing phenylalanine or tryptophan.

J gene | V gene | CDR3 protein
TRBJ2-6 | TRBV6-6 | CASKRGSGANVLTF
TRBJ2-1 | TRBV5-1 | CASSLAANEQFF
TRBJ1-2 | TRBV12-3/TRBV12-4 | CASSLFVRGQNYGYTF
TRBJ1-1 | TRBV30 | CAWGQGPEAFF
TRBJ1-6 | TRBV20-1 | CSARERGQGPNSPLHF
TRBJ2-7 | TRBV5-1 | CASSLEADYEQYF
TRBJ2-6 | TRBV29-1 | CSVEQQGQPGANVLTF
TRBJ2-3 | TRBV4-1 | CASSQDGSGGSDTQYF
TRBJ2-5 | TRBV4-2 | CASSQDTRPVGETQYF
TRBJ2-1 | TRBV6-2/TRBV6-3 | CASGLAALNIGQFF
TRBJ1-2 | TRBV29-1 | CSVEVSSNYGYTF
. | TRBV20-1 | CSARIKEYSNQPQYF
TRBJ2-3 | TRBV20-1 | CSASRGQASTDTQYF
TRBJ1-5 | TRBV6-2/TRBV6-3 | CASCHHYNQPQHF
TRBJ1-1 | TRBV6-5 | CASSYARPVSTEAFF
TRBJ2-6 | TRBV4-1 | CASSQDFWGSGANVLSF
TRBJ1-2 | TRBV2 | CASVREIRNYGYTF
TRBJ2-2 | TRBV27 | CASSRTGESRELFF
TRBJ2-3 | TRBV4-3 | CASSQDPGLAGESTDTQYF
TRBJ2-1 | TRBV28 | CASSEIAGGGNNEQFF
TRBJ2-3 | TRBV20-1 | CSVPRGPTSTDTQYF
TRBJ2-5 | TRBV7-9 | CASSLGDRGFQETQYF
TRBJ1-6 | TRBV7-2 | CASSGQGAVGSPLHF
TRBJ1-2 | TRBV29-1 | CSVATGTGEGYTF
TRBJ2-5 | TRBV2 | CASNEGRGAGETQYF
TRBJ1-1 | TRBV30 | CAWSFPTEAFF
TRBJ2-2 | TRBV7-3 | CASSPEGLAGELFF
TRBJ2-7 | TRBV5-1 | CASSLEQVYEQYF
TRBJ1-1 | TRBV7-2 | CASSLRLGQGTEAFF
TRBJ2-3 | TRBV20-1 | CSARGLAGPLGDTQYF
TRBJ2-4 | TRBV28 | CASSLRDRPTKQYF
TRBJ2-7 | TRBV27 | CASSQPLSTGWAYEQYF
TRBJ1-1 | TRBV6-2/TRBV6-3 | CASKPLGQPNTEAFF
TRBJ1-1 | TRBV6-5 | CASSFIAGTRDTEAFF
TRBJ1-2 | TRBV9 | CASSVGSGGAVTGYTF
TRBJ2-3 | TRBV29-1 | CSVEGGGMDTQYF
TRBJ2-7 | TRBV20-1 | CSARDPRESPYEQYF
TRBJ1-1 | TRBV6-4 | CASRANEGTEAFF
TRBJ1-6 | TRBV6-1 | CASSEVVGTGDSPLHF
TRBJ2-1 | TRBV25-1 | CASSDTGQGRDEQFF